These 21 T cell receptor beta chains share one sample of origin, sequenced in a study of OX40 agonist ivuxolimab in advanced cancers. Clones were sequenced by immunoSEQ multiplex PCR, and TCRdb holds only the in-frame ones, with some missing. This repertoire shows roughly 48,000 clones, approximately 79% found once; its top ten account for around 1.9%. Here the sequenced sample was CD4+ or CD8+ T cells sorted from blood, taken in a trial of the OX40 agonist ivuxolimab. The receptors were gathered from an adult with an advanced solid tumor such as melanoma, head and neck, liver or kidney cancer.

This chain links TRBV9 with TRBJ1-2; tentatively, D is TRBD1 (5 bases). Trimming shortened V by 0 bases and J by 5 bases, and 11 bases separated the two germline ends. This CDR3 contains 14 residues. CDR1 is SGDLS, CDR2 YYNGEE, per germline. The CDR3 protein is CASSVELGGYGYTF. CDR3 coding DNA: TGTGCCAGCAGCGTAGAGCTCGGGGGATATGGCTACACCTTC.

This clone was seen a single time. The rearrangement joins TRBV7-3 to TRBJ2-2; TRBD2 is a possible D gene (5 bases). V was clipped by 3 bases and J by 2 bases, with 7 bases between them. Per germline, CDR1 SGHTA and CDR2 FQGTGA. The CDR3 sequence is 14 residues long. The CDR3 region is CASSLGVNTGELFF. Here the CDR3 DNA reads TGTGCCAGCAGCTTGGGAGTTAACACCGGGGAGCTGTTTTTT.

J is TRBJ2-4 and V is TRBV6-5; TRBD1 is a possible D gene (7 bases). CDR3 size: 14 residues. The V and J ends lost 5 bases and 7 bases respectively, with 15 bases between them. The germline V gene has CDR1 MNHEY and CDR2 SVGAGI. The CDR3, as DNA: TGTGCCAGCAGTAGGGACAGCCGGGGGAACATTCAGTACTTC. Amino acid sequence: CASSRDSRGNIQYF.

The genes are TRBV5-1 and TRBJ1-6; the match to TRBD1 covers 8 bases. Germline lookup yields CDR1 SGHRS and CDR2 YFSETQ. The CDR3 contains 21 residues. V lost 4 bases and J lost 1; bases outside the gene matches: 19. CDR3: CASSPYMDRVGLRSYNSPLHF. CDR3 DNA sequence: TGCGCCAGCAGCCCTTATATGGACAGGGTGGGTCTTAGGTCCTATAATTCACCCCTCCACTTT.

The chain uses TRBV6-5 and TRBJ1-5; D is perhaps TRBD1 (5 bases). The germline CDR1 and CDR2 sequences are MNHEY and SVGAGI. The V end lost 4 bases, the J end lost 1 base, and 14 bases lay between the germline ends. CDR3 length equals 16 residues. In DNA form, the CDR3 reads TGTGCCAGCAGTTTGCGGCCAGGGATCAGCAATCAGCCCCAGCATTTT. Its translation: CASSLRPGISNQPQHF.

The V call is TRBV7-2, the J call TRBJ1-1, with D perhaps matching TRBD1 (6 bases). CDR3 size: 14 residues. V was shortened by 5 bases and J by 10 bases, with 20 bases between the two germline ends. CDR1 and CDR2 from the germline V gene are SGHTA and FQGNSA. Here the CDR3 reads CASSLDRRAYGAFF. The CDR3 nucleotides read TGTGCCAGCAGCCTGGACAGACGGGCATACGGAGCTTTCTTT.

Here the CDR3 DNA reads TGTGCCAGCAGCGTAACTAGCGGGGGGGCCACAGATACGCAGTATTTT. This gives the protein CASSVTSGGATDTQYF. J is TRBJ2-3 and V is TRBV9; 13 nucleotides align to TRBD2. The V and J ends lost 1 base and 2 bases, in that order; junction bases with no gene match: 1. The CDR3 runs to 16 residues. CDR1 is SGDLS, CDR2 YYNGEE, per germline.

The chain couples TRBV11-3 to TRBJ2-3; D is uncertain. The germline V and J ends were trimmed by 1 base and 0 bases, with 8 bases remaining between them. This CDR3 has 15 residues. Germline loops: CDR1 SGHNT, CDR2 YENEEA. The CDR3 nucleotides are TGTGCCAGCAGCTTAGGGTACGCTAGCACAGATACGCAGTATTTT. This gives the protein CASSLGYASTDTQYF.

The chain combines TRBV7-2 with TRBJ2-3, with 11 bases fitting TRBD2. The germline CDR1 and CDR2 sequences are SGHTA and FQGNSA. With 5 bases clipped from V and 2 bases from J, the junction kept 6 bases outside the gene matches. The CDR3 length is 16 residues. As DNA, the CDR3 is TGTGCCAGCAGCCCGCTAGCGGGGGGCCCCACAGATACGCAGTATTTT. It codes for CASSPLAGGPTDTQYF.

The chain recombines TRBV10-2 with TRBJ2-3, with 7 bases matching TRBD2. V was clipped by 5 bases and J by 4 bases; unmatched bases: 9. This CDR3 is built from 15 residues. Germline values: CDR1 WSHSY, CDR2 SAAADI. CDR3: CASSPSGARADTQYF. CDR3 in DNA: TGCGCCAGCAGTCCCAGCGGGGCGCGAGCAGATACGCAGTATTTT.

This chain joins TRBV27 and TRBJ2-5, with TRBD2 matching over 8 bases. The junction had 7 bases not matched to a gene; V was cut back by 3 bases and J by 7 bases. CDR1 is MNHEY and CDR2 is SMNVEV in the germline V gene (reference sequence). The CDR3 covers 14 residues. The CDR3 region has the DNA TGTGCCAGCAGTTTTAGCGGGACATGGGGGACCCAGTACTTC. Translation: CASSFSGTWGTQYF.

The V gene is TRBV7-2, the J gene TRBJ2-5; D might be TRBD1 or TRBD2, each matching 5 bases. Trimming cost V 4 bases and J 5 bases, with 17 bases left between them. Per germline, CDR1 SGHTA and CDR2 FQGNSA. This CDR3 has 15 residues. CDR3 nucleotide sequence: TGTGCCAGCAGCTCTAACACTGGGGGTTTCGAGACCCAGTACTTC. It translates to CASSSNTGGFETQYF.

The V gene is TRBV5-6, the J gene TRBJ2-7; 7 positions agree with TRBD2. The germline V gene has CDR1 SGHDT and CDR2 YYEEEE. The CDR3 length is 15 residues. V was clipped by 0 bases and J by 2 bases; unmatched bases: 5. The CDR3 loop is CASSLVGGRPYEQYF. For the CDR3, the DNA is TGTGCCAGCAGCTTGGTTGGCGGGAGACCCTACGAGCAGTACTTC.

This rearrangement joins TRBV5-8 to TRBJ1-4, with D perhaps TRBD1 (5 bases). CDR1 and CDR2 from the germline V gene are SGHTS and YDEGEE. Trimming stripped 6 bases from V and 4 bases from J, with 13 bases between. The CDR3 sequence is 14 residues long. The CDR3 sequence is CASTSGHLNEKLFF. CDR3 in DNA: TGTGCCAGCACATCAGGACACCTTAATGAAAAACTGTTTTTT.

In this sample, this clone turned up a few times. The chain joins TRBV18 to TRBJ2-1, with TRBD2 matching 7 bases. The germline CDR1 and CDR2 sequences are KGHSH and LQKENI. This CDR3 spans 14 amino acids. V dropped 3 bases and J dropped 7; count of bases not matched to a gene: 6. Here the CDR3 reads CASSPVGGSNEQFF. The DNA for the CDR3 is TGTGCCAGCTCACCGGTCGGGGGGAGTAATGAGCAGTTCTTC.

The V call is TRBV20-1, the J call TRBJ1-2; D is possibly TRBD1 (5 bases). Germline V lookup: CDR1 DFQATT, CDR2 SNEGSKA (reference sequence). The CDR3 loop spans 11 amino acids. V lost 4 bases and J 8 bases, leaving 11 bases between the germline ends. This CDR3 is CSANPGSGYTF. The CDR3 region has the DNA TGCAGTGCTAATCCAGGGTCCGGCTACACCTTC.

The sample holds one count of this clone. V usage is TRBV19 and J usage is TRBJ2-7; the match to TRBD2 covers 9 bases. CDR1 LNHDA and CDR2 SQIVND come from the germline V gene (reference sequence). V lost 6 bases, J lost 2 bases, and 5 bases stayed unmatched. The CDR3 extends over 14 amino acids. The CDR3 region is CASRPSGGTYEQYF. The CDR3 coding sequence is TGTGCCAGTAGACCGAGCGGGGGGACCTACGAGCAGTACTTC.

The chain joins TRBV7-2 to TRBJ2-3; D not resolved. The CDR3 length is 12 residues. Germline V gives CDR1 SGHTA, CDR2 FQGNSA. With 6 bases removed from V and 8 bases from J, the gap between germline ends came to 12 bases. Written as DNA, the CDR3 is TGTGCCAGCAGTCCCGGAGTAGGTACGCAGTATTTT. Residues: CASSPGVGTQYF.

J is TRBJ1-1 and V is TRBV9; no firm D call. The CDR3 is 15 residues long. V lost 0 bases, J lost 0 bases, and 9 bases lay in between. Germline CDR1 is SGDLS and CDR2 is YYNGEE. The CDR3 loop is CASSVGSRMNTEAFF. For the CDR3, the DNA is TGTGCCAGCAGCGTAGGTAGCCGGATGAACACTGAAGCTTTCTTT.

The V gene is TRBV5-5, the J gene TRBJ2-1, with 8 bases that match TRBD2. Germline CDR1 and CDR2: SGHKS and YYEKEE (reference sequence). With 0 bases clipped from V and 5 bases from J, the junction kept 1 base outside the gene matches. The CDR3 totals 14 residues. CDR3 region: CASSLVGRDNEQFF. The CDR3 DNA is TGTGCCAGCAGCTTGGTCGGGAGGGACAATGAGCAGTTCTTC.

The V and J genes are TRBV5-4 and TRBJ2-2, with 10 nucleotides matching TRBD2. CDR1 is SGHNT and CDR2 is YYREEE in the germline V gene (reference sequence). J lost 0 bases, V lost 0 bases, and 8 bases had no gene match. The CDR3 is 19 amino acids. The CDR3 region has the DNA TGTGCCAGCAGCTTGGGGGGCTCTAGCGGGGGCCCGAACACCGGGGAGCTGTTTTTT. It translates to CASSLGGSSGGPNTGELFF.